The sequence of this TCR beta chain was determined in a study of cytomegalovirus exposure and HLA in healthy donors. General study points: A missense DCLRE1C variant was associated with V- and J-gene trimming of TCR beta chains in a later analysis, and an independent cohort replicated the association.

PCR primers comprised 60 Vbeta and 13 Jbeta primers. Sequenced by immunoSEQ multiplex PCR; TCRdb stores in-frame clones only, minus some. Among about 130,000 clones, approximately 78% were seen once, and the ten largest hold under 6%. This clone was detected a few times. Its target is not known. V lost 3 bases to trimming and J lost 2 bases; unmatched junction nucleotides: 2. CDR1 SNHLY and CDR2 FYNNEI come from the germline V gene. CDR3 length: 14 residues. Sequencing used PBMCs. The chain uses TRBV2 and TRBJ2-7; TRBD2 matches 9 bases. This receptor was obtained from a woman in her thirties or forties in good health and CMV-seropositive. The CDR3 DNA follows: TGTGCCAGCAGTGAGCGGGAGGGCCCCTACGAGCAGTACTTC. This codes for CASSEREGPYEQYF.